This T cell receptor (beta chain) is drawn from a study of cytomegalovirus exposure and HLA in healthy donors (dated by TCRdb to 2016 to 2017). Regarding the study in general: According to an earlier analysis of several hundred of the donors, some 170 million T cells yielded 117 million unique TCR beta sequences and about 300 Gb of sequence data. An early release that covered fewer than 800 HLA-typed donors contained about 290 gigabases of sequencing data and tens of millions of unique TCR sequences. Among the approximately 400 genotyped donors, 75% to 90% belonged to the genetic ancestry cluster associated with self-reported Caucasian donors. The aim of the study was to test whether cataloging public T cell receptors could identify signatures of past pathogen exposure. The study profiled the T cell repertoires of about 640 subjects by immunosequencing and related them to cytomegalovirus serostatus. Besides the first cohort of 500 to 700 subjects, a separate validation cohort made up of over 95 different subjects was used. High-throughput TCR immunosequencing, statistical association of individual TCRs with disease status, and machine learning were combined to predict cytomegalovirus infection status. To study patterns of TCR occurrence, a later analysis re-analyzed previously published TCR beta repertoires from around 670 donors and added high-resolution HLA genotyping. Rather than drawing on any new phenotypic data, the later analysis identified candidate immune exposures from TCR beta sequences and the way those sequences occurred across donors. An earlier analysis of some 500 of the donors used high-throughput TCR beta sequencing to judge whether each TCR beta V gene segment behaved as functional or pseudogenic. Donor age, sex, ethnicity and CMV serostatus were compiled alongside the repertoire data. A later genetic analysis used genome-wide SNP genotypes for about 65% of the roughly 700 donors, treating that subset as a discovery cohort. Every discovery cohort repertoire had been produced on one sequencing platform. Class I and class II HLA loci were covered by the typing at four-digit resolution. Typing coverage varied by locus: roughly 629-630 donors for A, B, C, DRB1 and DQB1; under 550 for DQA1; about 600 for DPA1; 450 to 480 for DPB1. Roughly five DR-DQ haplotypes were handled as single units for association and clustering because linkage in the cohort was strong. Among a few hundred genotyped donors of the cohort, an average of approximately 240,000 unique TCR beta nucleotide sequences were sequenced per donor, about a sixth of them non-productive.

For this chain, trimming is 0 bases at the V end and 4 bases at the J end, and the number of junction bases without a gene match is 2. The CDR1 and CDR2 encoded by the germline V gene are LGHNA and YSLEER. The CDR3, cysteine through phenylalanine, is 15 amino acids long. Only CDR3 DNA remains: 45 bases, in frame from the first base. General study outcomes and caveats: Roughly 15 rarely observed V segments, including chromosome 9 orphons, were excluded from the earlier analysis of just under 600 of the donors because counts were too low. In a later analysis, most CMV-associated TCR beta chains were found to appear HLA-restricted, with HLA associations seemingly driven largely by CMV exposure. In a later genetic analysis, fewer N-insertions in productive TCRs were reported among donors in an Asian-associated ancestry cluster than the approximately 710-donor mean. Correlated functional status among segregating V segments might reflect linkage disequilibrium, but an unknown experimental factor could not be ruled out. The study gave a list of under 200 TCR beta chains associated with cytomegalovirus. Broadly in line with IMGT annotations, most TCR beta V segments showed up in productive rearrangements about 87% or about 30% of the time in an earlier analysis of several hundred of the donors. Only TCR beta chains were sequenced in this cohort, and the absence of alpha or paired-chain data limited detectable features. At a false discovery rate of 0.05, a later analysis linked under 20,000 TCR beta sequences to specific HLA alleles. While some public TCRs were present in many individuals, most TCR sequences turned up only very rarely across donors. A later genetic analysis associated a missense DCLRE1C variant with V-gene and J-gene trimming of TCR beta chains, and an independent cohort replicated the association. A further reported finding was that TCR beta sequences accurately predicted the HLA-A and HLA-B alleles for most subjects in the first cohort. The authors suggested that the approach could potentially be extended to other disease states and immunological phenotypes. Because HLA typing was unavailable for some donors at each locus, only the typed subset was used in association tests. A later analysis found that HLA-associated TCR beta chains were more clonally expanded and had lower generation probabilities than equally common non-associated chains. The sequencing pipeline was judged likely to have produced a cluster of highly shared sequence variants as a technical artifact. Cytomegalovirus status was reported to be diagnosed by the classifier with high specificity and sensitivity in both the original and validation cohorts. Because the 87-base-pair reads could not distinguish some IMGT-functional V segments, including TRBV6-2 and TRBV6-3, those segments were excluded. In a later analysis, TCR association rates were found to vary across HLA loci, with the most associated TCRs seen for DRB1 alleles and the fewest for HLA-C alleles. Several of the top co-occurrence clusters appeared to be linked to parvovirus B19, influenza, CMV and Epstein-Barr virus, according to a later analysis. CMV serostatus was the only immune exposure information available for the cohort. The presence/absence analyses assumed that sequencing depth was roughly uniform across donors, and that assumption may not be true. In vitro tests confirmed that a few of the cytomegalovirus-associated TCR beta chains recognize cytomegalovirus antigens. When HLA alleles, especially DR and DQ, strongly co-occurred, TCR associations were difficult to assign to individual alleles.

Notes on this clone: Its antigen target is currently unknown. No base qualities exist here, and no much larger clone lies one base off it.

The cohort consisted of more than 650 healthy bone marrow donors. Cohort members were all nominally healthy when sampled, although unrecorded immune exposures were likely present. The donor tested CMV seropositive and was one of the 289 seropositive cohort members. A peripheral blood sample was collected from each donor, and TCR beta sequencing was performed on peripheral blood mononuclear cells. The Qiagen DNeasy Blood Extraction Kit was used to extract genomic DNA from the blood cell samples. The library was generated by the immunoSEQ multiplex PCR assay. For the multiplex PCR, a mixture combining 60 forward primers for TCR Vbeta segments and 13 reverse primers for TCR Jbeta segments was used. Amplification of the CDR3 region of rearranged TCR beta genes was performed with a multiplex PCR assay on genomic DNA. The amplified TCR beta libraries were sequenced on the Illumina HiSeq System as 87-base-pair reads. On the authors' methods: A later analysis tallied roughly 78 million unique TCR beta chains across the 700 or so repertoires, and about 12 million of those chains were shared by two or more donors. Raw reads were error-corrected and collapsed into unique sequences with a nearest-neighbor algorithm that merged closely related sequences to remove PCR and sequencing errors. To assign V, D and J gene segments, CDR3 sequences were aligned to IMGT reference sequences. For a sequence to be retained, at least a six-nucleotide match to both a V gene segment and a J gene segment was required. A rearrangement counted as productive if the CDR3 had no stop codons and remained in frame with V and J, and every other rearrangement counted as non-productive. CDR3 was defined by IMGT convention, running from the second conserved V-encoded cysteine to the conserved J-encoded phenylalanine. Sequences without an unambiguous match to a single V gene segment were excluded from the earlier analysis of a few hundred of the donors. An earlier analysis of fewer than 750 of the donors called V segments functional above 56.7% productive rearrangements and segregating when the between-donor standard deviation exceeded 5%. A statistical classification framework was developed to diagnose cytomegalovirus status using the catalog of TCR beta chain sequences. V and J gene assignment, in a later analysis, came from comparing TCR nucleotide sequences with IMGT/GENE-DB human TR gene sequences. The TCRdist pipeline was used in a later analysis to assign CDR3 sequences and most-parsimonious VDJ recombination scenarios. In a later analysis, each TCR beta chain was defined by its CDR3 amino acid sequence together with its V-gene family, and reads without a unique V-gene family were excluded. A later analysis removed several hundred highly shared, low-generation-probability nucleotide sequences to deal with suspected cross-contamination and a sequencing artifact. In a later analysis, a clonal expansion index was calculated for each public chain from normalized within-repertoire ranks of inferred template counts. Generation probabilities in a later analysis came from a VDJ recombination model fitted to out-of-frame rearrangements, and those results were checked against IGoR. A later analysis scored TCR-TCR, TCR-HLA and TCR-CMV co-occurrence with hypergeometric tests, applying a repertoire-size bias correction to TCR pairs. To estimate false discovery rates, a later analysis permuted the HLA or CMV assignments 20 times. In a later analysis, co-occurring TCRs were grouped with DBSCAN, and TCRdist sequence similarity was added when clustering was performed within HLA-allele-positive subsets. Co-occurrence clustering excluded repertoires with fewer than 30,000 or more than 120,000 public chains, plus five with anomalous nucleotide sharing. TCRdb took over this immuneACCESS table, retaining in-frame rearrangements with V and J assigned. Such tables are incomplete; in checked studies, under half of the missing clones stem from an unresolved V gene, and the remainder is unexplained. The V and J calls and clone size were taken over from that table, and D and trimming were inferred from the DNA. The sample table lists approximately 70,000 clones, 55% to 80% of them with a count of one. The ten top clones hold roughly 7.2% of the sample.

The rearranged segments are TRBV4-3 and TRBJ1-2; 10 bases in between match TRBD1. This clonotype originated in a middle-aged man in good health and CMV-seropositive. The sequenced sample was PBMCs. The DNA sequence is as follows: TGCGCCAGCAGCCAAGAGTGGACAGGGGGCTATGGCTACACCTTC. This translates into CASSQEWTGGYGYTF.